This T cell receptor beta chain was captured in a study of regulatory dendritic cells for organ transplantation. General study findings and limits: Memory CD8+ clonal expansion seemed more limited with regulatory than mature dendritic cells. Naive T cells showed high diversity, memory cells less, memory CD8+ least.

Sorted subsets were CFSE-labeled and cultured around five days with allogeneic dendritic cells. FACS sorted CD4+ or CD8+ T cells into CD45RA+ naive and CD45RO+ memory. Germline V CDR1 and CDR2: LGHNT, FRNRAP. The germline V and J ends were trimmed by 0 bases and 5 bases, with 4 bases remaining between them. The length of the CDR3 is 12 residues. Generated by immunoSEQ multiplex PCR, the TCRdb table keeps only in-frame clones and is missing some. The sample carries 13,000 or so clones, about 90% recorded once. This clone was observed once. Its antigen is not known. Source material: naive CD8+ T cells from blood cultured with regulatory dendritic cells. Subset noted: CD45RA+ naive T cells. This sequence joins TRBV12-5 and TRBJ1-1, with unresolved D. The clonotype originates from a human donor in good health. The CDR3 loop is CASGLVETEAFF. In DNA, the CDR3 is TGTGCTAGTGGTTTGGTGGAAACTGAAGCTTTCTTT.